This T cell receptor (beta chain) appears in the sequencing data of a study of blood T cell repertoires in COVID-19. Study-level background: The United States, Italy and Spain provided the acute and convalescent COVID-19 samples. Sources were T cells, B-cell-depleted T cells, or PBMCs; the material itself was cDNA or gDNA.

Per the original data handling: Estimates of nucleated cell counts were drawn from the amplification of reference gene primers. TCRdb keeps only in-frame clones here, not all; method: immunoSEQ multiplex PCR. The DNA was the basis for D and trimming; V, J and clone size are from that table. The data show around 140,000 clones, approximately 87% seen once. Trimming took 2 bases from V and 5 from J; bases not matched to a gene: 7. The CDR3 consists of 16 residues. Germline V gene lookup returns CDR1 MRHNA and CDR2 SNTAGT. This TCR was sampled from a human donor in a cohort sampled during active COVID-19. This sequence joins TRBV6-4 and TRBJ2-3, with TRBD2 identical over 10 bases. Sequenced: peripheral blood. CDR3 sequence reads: CASSDLAGADVDTQYF. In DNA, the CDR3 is TGTGCCAGCAGTGACCTAGCGGGGGCGGATGTAGATACGCAGTATTTT.